This T cell receptor (beta chain) was identified in a study of low-dose radiotherapy and immunotherapy resistance in tumors. Study-wide background: Every six weeks patients received intravenous ipilimumab 1 mg/kg, and every two weeks they received intravenous nivolumab 240 mg. Patients took aspirin (300 mg orally, daily) for four cycles beginning at cycle 1 day 1.

TRAV and TRBV primers primed cDNA for both TCRalpha and TCRbeta. The TCRs were subjected to amplification over roughly 18 PCR cycles employing a constant-region primer in conjunction with a V-primer adapter. With in vitro transcription, the isolated mRNA was amplified. Using its own MiXCR run on the reads, TCRdb lists one record per CDR3 protein. Of tens of thousands of distinct CDR3 sequences detected, under 30% appear once; the ten largest clones hold 5.7%. Described time point: before trial treatment. The V gene lost 1 base and the J gene lost 5 bases, with 20 bases spanning the gap. Germline CDR1 SGHDT, CDR2 YYEEEE. The CDR3 runs to 17 residues.

V is TRBV5-6 and J is TRBJ2-3; maybe TRBD1 (6 bases). This TCR derives from a male donor with prostate cancer. The starting material was PBMCs, obtained before treatment. The CDR3 protein is CASSLRFTGFARDTQYF. The CDR3 DNA follows: TGTGCCAGCAGCTTGAGATTCACAGGGTTCGCCAGAGATACGCAGTATTTT.